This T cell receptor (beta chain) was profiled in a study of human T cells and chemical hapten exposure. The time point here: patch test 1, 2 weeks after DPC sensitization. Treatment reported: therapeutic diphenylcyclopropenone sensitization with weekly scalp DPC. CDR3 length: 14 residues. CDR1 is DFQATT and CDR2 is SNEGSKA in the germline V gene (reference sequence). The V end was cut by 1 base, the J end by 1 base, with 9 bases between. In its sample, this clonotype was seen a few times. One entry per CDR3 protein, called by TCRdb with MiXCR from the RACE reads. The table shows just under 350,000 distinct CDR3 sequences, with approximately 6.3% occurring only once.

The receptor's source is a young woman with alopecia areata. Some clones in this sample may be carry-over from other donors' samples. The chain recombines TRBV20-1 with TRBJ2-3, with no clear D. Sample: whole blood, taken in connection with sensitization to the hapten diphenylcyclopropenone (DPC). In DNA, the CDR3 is TGCAGTGCTAGAGGTACGGGCGGCACAGATACGCAGTATTTT. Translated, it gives CSARGTGGTDTQYF.